The source of this TCR beta chain is a study of breast tumors, draining lymph nodes, adjacent tissues (dated by TCRdb to the mid-2010s). Study-level background: Breast cancer patients provided tumor, adjacent nontumor tissue and axillary lymph nodes, and the study compared the TCR beta repertoires across these three sources. In human breast cancer, the study set out to assess how tumor, surrounding tissue and draining lymph node repertoires relate to one another and whether T cells might be exchanged between them.

This clonotype was observed at least ten times. The antigen it binds to is not known. One base away there is no much larger clone; base qualities are not given. The lymph node samples were taken from the axillary draining lymph nodes of breast cancer patients. General findings and caveats noted by the study authors: The conclusion that tumor T cells originate in lymph nodes was framed as consistent with a hypothesis rather than directly demonstrated. Tumor and nontumor tissue repertoires were found to be significantly more similar in luminal-like than in basal-like breast cancer. T-cell repertoire diversity in tumors was found to be lower than in lymph nodes but higher than in nontumor tissue, and preferential V and J gene usage was observed. A scenario in which most tumor T cells derive from the lymph node and then expand within tumor tissue was judged to be consistent with the data.

The sequencing machine was an Illumina HiSeq 2000. Multiplex PCR amplification was used to build the TCR beta chain libraries. The amplified TCR beta chain products were analyzed by high-throughput sequencing. TCRdb passed the public sequencing reads through fastp at Q25 and MiXCR, retaining productive beta sequences. When rows share a CDR3 protein, they turn into one entry using the most common DNA and genes. The sample has tens of thousands of distinct CDR3 sequences on record, approximately 30% of them singletons. Together, the top ten hold over 8% of the sample. From the cysteine through the phenylalanine, the CDR3 covers 14 amino acids. Kept here is only the CDR3 DNA, which spans 42 bases and is read in frame from base 1. According to the germline V gene, CDR1 reads SGHTA and CDR2 reads FQGNSA. Trimming leaves V shorter by 3 bases and J shorter by 7 bases, with the junction holding 6 bases beyond the gene matches.

The sequence is built from TRBV7-2 and TRBJ2-1; 7 junctional bases match TRBD1. The sample taken for sequencing was axillary lymph node tissue. The source of this sequence is a female donor with breast cancer. Some clones in this sample may be carry-over from other donors' samples. The nucleotide sequence is TGTGCCAGCAGCTTTAAAGGGGGCGGGAATGAGCAGTTCTTC. Its protein reads: CASSFKGGGNEQFF.